The clone carrying this T cell receptor beta chain was counted only a few times. CDR3 length equals 13 residues. Germline-derived CDR1 and CDR2 are MGHDK and SYGVNS. V was cut by 7 bases and J by 6 bases, with 15 bases left in between. This sample stems from a study of blood T cells in healthy people across ages. Together with a sample-barcoded 5' primer, a J-beta primer mix was included in a second PCR lasting about 6 to 11 cycles. TCRdb re-derived calls from the 5' RACE reads in MiXCR, one entry per CDR3 protein. The sample has about 930,000 distinct CDR3 sequences; about 29% are singletons. This sample was also put to use in a study of T cells of mothers and their children. From that second work: The donor cohort consisted of a few healthy Caucasian mothers and their six children.

The chain employs TRBV25-1 and TRBJ1-2; no reliable D call. This TCR derives from a woman between 35 and 50 years old in good health. The sequencing sample was made of blood. The CDR3 here is CASNGGRVDGYTF. The CDR3 DNA sequence: TGTGCCAGCAACGGAGGGAGGGTGGATGGCTACACCTTC.